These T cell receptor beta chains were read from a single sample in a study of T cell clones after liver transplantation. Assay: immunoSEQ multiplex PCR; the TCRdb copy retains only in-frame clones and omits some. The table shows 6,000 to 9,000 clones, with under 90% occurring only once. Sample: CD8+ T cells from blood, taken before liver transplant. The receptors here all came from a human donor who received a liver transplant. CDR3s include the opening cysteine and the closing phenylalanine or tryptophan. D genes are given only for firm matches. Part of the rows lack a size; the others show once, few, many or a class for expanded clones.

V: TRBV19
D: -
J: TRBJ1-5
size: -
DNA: TGTGCCAGTAGTCCCCTGACTTATGGCAATCAGCCCCAGCATTTT
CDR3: CASSPLTYGNQPQHF

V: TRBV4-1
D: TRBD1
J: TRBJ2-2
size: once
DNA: TGCGCCAGCAGCCCCTTCCCCCACGGGACAGATTACACCGGGGAGCTGTTTTTT
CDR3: CASSPFPHGTDYTGELFF

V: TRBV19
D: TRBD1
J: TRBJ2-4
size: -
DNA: TGTGCCAGTAGTATTTGGGACAGGGGCAAAAACATTCAGTACTTC
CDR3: CASSIWDRGKNIQYF

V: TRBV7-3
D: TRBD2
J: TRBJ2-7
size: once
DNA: TGTGCCAGCAGCTTAATAGCGGGGGGGGTTGACGAGCAGTACTTC
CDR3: CASSLIAGGVDEQYF

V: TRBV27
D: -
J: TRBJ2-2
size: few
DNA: TGTGCCAGCAGCCAGGGTCCGGACACCGGGGAGCTGTTTTTT
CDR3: CASSQGPDTGELFF

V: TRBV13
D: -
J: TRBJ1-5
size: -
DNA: TGTGCCAGCAGCCTCCGGGGTACCAATCAGCCCCAGCATTTT
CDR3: CASSLRGTNQPQHF

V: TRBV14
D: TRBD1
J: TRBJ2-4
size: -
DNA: TGTGCCAGCAGCCAAAGAGGGGGCGTCAAAAACATTCAGTACTTC
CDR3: CASSQRGGVKNIQYF

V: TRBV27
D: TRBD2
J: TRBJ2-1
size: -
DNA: TGTGCCAGCACCGTAGCGGGGGGGCCTCCTGAGCAGTTCTTC
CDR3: CASTVAGGPPEQFF

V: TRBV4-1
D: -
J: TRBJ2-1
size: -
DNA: TGCGCCAGCAGCCAAGGGGCAGGGGATATCGACAATGAGCAGTTCTTC
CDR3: CASSQGAGDIDNEQFF

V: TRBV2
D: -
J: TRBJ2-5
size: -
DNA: TGTGCCAGCGGCGGGGCATTGGAGACCCAGTACTTC
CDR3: CASGGALETQYF

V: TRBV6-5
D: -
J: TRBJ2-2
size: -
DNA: TGTGCCAGCAGCGACCGGACTGGCACCGGGGAGCTGTTTTTT
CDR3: CASSDRTGTGELFF

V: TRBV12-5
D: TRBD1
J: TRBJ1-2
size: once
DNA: TGTGCTAGTGGTTTGAACAACGGGACAGGGGTAAACTATGGCTACACCTTC
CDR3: CASGLNNGTGVNYGYTF

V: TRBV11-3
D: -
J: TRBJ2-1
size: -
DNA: TGTGCCAGCAGGAGGGATTCAGAAAACAATGAGCAGTTCTTC
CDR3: CASRRDSENNEQFF

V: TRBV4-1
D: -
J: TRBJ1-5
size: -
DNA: TGCGCCAGCAGCCAAGAAGGGGGTTTGAATCAGCCCCAGCATTTT
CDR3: CASSQEGGLNQPQHF

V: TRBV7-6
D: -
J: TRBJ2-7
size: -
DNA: TGTGCCAGCACCCCCTCGAAGCATAGCTCCTACGAGCAGTACTTC
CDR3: CASTPSKHSSYEQYF

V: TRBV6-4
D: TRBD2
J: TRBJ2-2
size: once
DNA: TGTGCCAGCGAAAAGACTAGCGGGGGATCCGGGGAGCTGTTTTTT
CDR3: CASEKTSGGSGELFF

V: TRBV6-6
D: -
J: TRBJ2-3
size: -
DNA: TGTGCCAGCAGTTACCTGGGGCTCACAGATACGCAGTATTTT
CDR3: CASSYLGLTDTQYF

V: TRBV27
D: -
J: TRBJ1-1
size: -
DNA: TGTGCCAGCAGTTTGCAGATTACGAACACTGAAGCTTTCTTT
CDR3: CASSLQITNTEAFF

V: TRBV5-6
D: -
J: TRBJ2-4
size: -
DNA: TGTGCCAGCAGCCCCGGGGTGTACCAAGTAGCCAAAAACATTCAGTACTTC
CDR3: CASSPGVYQVAKNIQYF

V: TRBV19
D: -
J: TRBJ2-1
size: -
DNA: TGTGCCAGTAGTAGGGGGCTTGGGCAGGGTCCCTTCTCCTACAATGAGCAGTTCTTC
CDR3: CASSRGLGQGPFSYNEQFF

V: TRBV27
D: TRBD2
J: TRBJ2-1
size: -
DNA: TGTGCCAGCCTCCCTCGTCTGGGGACTAGCGGTTACAATGAGCAGTTCTTC
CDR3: CASLPRLGTSGYNEQFF

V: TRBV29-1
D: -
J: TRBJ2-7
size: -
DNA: TGCAGCGTCGTTTCAGGGGCCTTTTCCTACGAGCAGTACTTC
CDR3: CSVVSGAFSYEQYF

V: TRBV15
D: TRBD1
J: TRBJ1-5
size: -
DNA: TGTGCCACCAGCAGGGGGACAGGGCAGCCCCAGCATTTT
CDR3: CATSRGTGQPQHF

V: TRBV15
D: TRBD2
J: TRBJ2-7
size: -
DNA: TGTGCCACCAGCAGCCCGACTAGCGGGGGGGTAGAGCGTGGGCAGTACTTC
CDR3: CATSSPTSGGVERGQYF

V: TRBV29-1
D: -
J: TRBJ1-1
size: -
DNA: TGCAGCGTTTCCCTGATAACAGGGCGGGCTGAAGCTTTCTTT
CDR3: CSVSLITGRAEAFF

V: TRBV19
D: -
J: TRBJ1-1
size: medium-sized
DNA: TGTGCCAGTAGATGGGGCAGTATGAACACTGAAGCTTTCTTT
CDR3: CASRWGSMNTEAFF

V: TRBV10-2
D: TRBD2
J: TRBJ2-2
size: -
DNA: TGCGCCAGCAGTGCCCTAGCGGGGGGGCCCCGAACCGGGGAGCTGTTTTTT
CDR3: CASSALAGGPRTGELFF

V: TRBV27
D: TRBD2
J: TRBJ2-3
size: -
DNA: TGTGCCAGCAGTTTTTTACTAGCGGGGGGGCCAGATACGCAGTATTTT
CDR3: CASSFLLAGGPDTQYF

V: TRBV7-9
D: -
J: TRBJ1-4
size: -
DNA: TGTGCCAGCAGCTTAGCACAGGGTTTCGTTGAAAAACTGTTTTTT
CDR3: CASSLAQGFVEKLFF

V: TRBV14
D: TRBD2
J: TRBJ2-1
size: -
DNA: TGTGCCAGCAGCCAAGAGCTAGGACTAGCGGAGCACAATGAGCAGTTCTTC
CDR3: CASSQELGLAEHNEQFF

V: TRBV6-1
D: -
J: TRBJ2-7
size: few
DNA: TGTGCCAGCAGGCTCCCGGACAGTAACTCCTACGAGCAGTACTTC
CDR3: CASRLPDSNSYEQYF

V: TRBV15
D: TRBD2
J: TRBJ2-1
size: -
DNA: TGTGCCACCGTGGACCTAGCGGGGAACAATGAGCAGTTCTTC
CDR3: CATVDLAGNNEQFF

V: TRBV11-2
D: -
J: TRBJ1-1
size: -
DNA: TGTGCCAGCAGCTTCAGTCATACAATGAACACTGAAGCTTTCTTT
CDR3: CASSFSHTMNTEAFF

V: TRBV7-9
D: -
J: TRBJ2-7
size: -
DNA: TGTGCCAGCAGCCCGATCACGGGGGACGAGCAGTACTTC
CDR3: CASSPITGDEQYF

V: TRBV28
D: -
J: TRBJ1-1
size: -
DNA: TGTGCCAGCAGTTTTGAGATGGTTAACACTGAAGCTTTCTTT
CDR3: CASSFEMVNTEAFF

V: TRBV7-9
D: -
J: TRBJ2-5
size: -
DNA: TGTGCCAGCAGATACGGAGGGACCCAGTACTTC
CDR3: CASRYGGTQYF

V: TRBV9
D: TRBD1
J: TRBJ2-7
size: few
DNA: TGTGCCAGCAGCCCATCCACGGGACAGGGGGTTGAGCAGTACTTC
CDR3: CASSPSTGQGVEQYF

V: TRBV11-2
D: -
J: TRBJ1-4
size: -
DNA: TGTGCCAGCAGCTTCCCGGGACAAGACCAGAATGAAAAACTGTTTTTT
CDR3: CASSFPGQDQNEKLFF

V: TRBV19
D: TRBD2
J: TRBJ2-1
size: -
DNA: TGTGCCAGTAGCCCCCGGTGGGGAGCGGGGGAAAGCTCCTACAATGAGCAGTTCTTC
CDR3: CASSPRWGAGESSYNEQFF

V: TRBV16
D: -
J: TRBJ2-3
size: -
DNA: TGTGCCAGCAGCCTCAGGGCAGATACGCAGTATTTT
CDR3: CASSLRADTQYF

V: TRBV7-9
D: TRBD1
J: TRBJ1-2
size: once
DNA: TGTGCCAGCGGACAGGGCTATGGCTACACCTTC
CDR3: CASGQGYGYTF

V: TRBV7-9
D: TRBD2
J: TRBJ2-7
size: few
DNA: TGTGCCAGCAGCTTATCCGGGACTAGGGACTACGAGCAGTACTTC
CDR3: CASSLSGTRDYEQYF

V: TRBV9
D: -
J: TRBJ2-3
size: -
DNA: TGTGCCAGCGGCCCGGGGGTCACAGATACGCAGTATTTT
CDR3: CASGPGVTDTQYF

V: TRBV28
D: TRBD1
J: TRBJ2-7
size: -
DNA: TGTGCCACAACCCGACAGGGGGCGAGGGAGCAGTACTTC
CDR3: CATTRQGAREQYF